This TCR beta chain was sequenced for a study of shared clonotypes between healthy human individuals. An assay was performed, and its level was deep. TCRdb keeps only in-frame clones here, not all; method: immunoSEQ multiplex PCR. This sample has around 300,000 clones; around 87% occur once, and the top ten carry around 15%. Trimming took 1 base from V and 2 from J, leaving 10 bases between them. Germline CDR1 reads SGHRS; CDR2 reads YFSETQ. CDR3 size: 14 residues. This clone was found once. Nashville, Tennessee was home to all donors, each a Caucasian adult. The chain is built from TRBV5-1 and TRBJ2-7; the D gene is possibly TRBD1 (5 bases). The sample consisted of memory CD8+ T cells sorted from blood. Subset reported: CD45RO+ cells pooled with CCR7-negative TemRA cells. This TCR was recovered from a man between 18 and 35 years old in good health. CDR3 DNA: TGCGCCAGCAGCTTGTTCACAGGCGCCTACGAGCAGTACTTC. It yields the protein CASSLFTGAYEQYF.